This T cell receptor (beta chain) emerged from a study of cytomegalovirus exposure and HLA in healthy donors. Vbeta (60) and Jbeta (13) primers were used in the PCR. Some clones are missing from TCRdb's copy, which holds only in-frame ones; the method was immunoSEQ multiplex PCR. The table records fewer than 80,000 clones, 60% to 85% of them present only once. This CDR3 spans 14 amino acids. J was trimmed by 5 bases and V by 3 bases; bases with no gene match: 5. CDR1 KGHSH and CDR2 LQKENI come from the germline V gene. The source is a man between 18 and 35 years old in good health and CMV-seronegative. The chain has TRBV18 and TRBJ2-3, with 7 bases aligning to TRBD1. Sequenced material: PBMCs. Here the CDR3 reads CASSPNTGEDTQYF. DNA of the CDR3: TGTGCCAGCTCACCTAACACAGGGGAAGATACGCAGTATTTT.